Below are 12 T cell receptor beta chains sequenced from a single sample in a study of cytomegalovirus exposure and HLA in healthy donors. PCR amplification relied on 60 Vbeta primers (plus 13 Jbeta primers). Sequenced by immunoSEQ multiplex PCR; TCRdb stores in-frame clones only, minus some. The sample lists about 140,000 clones, approximately 84% occurring once. Sequencing was carried out using PBMCs. The receptors shown here come from a woman aged 40 to 50 in good health and CMV-seronegative.

This rearrangement joins TRBV23-1 to TRBJ2-7, with unresolved D. TRBV23-1 is reported as an ORF; its role is uncertain. There are 14 residues in the CDR3. The V end lost 4 bases, the J end lost 4 bases, and 14 bases lay between the germline ends. The CDR3 DNA reads TGCGCCAGCAGTCGTCCTCCCACACGATACGAGCAGTACTTC. It is translated as CASSRPPTRYEQYF.

The V and J genes are TRBV7-9 and TRBJ2-5, with D perhaps matching TRBD2 (5 bases). The CDR3 consists of 12 residues. Trimming took off 8 bases at V and 4 bases at J, with 11 bases between the two ends. Germline V CDR1 and CDR2: SEHNR, FQNEAQ (reference sequence). CDR3 sequence: CASGGRIETQYF. The CDR3, as DNA: TGTGCCAGCGGAGGCAGGATAGAGACCCAGTACTTC. Full variable domain (outside the CDR3, taken from reference TRBV7-9 and TRBJ2-5): DTGVSQNPRHKITKRGQNVTFRCDPISEHNRLYWYRQTLGQGPEFLTYFQNEAQLEKSRLLSDRFSAERPKGSFSTLEIQRTEQGDSAMYLCASGGRIETQYFGPGTRLLVL.

The J gene is TRBJ2-1, the V gene TRBV6-5; 7 nucleotides align to TRBD2. CDR1 is MNHEY, CDR2 SVGAGI, per germline. After removal of 0 bases from V and 5 bases from J, the junction contained 7 bases not matched to a gene. The CDR3 is made up of 16 amino acids. The CDR3 reads CASSYSVGGFDNEQFF. The CDR3 coding sequence is TGTGCCAGCAGTTACTCGGTGGGAGGGTTCGACAATGAGCAGTTCTTC.

This CDR3 is CASSSQGLAKNIQYF. In nucleotides, the CDR3 is TGTGCCAGCAGTTCCCAGGGACTAGCCAAAAACATTCAGTACTTC. This chain connects TRBV28 to TRBJ2-4; perhaps TRBD2 as D (6 bases). CDR3 size: 15 residues. V dropped 4 bases and J dropped 0 bases, with 10 bases sitting between them. Germline CDR1 MDHEN, CDR2 SYDVKM.

V and J are TRBV6-4 and TRBJ2-6; D is unclear. The V gene lost 0 bases and the J gene lost 0 bases, with 3 bases spanning the gap. The CDR3 is 15 residues long. Germline V gene lookup returns CDR1 MRHNA and CDR2 SNTAGT. The CDR3 is CASSDSLSGANVLTF. Here the CDR3 DNA reads TGTGCCAGCAGTGACTCACTCTCTGGGGCCAACGTCCTGACTTTC.

This chain links TRBV5-1 with TRBJ1-2, with D tentatively TRBD1 (6 bases). V was shortened by 1 base and J by 2 bases, with 6 bases between the two germline ends. The length of the CDR3 is 13 residues. Germline CDR1 and CDR2: SGHRS and YFSETQ. CDR3 sequence reads: CASSLRGNYGYTF. In DNA form, the CDR3 reads TGCGCCAGCAGCTTGAGGGGGAACTATGGCTACACCTTC.

The genes are TRBV4-3 and TRBJ1-5; D uncertain. Trimming removed 1 base from V and 5 bases from J, with 12 bases in between. This CDR3 is built from 15 residues. Germline lookup yields CDR1 LGHNA and CDR2 YSLEER. This chain's CDR3 is CASSQVLGPDQPQHF. The CDR3 DNA sequence: TGCGCCAGCAGCCAAGTTCTGGGCCCGGATCAGCCCCAGCATTTT.

The chain is built from TRBV27 and TRBJ2-3, with 11 bases matching TRBD2. The germline CDR1 and CDR2 sequences are MNHEY and SMNVEV (reference sequence). J was trimmed by 7 bases and V by 6 bases; bases with no gene match: 9. The CDR3 has 15 residues. In nucleotides, the CDR3 is TGTGCCAGCAGAATACTAGCGGGAGACTCGAATACGCAGTATTTT. It yields the protein CASRILAGDSNTQYF.

The V and J genes are TRBV7-2 and TRBJ2-1, with 12 bases fitting TRBD2. Germline V CDR1 and CDR2: SGHTA, FQGNSA. The CDR3 runs to 15 residues. V shed 3 bases and J 7 bases; nucleotides not matched to a gene: 4. The CDR3 bases are TGTGCCAGCAGCTTCGGACTAGCGGGATTTAATGAGCAGTTCTTC. It codes for CASSFGLAGFNEQFF.

The chain links TRBV14 to TRBJ2-1, with D possibly matching TRBD1 (6 bases). The germline CDR1 and CDR2 sequences are SGHDN and FVKESK. Trimming stripped 2 bases from V and 3 bases from J, with 8 bases between. The CDR3 is 14 amino acids. The CDR3 loop reads CASSQTDSYNEQFF. The CDR3 nucleotides read TGTGCCAGCAGCCAAACGGACAGCTACAATGAGCAGTTCTTC. Drawing the rest from reference TRBV14 and TRBJ2-1, the complete variable domain is EAGVTQFPSHSVIEKGQTVTLRCDPISGHDNLYWYRRVMGKEIKFLLHFVKESKQDESGMPNNRFLAERTGGTYSTLKVQPAELEDSGVYFCASSQTDSYNEQFFGPGTRLTVL.

V usage is TRBV7-2 and J usage is TRBJ2-5; 11 nucleotides agree with TRBD2. The DNA matches TRBJ2-7 better at its end, which makes the J call doubtful. This CDR3 has 16 amino acids. Germline CDR1 is SGHTA and CDR2 is FQGNSA. The CDR3 reads CASSFLSGRAFHEQYF. CDR3 DNA: TGTGCCAGCAGCTTCCTTAGCGGGAGGGCCTTCCACGAGCAGTACTTC.

The V and J genes are TRBV15 and TRBJ2-7, with 9 bases lining up with TRBD2. V gave up 1 base and J gave up 4 bases; unmatched junction bases: 5. There are 15 residues in the CDR3. Germline CDR1 LNHNV, CDR2 YYDKDF (reference sequence). The CDR3 bases are TGTGCCACCAGCAGAGGTGGGACTAGCAGGTACGAGCAGTACTTC. Translation: CATSRGGTSRYEQYF.